This T cell receptor beta chain was recorded in a study of spatial heterogeneity in lung cancer. TCRdb passed the 5' RACE reads through MiXCR, listing each CDR3 protein once. In the table there are 4,500 to 6,500 distinct CDR3 sequences, approximately 13% of which are singletons. This clonotype was seen many times. Time point of the sample: sample taken at primary tumor resection. V lost 3 bases, J lost 0 bases, and 6 bases stayed unmatched. Looked up from germline, CDR1 is KGHDR and CDR2 is SFDVKD. This CDR3 spans 17 amino acids. This specimen was normal lung tissue next to the tumor, taken at surgery. This sequence was found in a female donor with early-stage non-small cell lung cancer. The V gene is TRBV24-1, the J gene TRBJ2-4, with TRBD2 matching over 8 bases. The CDR3 nucleotides read TGTGCCACCAGTGATGCCCGGGAGGGTCTAGCCAAAAACATTCAGTACTTC. It translates to CATSDAREGLAKNIQYF.